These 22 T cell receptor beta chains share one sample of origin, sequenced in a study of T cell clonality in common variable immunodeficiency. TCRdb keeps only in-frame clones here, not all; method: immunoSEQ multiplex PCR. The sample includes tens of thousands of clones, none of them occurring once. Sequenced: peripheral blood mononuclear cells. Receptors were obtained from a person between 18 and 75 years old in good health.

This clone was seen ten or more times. CDR3 amino acids: CASSGVRGDTEAFF. Incomplete CDR3 DNA: TGTGCCAGCTCCGGTGTTCGGGGAGACACTGAA. The rearrangement links TRBV18 to TRBJ1-1; D is uncertain. The read stops 3 residues short of the end of the CDR3; the missing end is completed from the germline J gene. Germline-derived CDR1 and CDR2 are KGHSH and LQKENI. This CDR3 contains 14 residues. V was shortened by 6 bases and J by 3 bases, with 14 bases between the two germline ends.

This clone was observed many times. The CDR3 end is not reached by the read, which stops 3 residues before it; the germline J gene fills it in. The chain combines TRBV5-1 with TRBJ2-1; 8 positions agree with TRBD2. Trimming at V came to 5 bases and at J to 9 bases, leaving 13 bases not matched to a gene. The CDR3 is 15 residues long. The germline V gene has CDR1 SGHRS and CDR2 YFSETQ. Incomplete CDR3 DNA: TGCGCCAGCAGGGACGCCAGCGGGGGAAAGGGTGAG. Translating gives CASRDASGGKGE. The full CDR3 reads CASRDASGGKGEQFF.

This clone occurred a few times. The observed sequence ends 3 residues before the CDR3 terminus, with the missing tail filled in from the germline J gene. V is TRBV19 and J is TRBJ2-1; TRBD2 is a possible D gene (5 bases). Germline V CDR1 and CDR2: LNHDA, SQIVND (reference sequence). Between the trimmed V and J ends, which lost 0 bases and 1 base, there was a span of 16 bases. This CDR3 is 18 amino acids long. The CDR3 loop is CASSIDGPRRWSYNEQFF. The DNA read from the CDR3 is TGTGCCAGTAGTATAGACGGCCCGCGGAGGTGGTCCTACAATGAG.

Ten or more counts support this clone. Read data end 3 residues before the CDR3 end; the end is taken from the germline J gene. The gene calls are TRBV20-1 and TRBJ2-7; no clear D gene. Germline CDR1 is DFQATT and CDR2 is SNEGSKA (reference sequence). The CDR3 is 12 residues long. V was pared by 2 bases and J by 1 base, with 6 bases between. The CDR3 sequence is CSARPASYEQYF. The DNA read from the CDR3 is TGCAGTGCTAGACCAGCGTCCTACGAG.

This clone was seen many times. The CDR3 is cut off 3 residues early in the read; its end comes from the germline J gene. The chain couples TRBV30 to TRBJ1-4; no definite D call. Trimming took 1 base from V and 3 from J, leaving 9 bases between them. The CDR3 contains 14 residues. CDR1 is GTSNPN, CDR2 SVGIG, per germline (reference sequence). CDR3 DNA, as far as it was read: TGTGCCTGGAGTGACCACCACTCTAATGAAAAA. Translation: CAWSDHHSNEK. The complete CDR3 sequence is CAWSDHHSNEKLFF.

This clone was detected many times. CDR3 loop: CASSAGYSGANVLTF. Incomplete CDR3 DNA: TGTGCCAGCAGCGCCGGGTACTCCGGGGCCAACGTC. V usage is TRBV7-7 and J usage is TRBJ2-6; D gene uncertain. The sequenced fragment ends 3 residues before the CDR3 boundary, so the rest is inferred from the germline J gene. Germline CDR1 is SSHAT and CDR2 is FNYEAQ (reference sequence). The length of the CDR3 is 15 residues. Trimming removed 5 bases from V and 4 bases from J, with 12 bases in between. Together with reference TRBV7-7 and TRBJ2-6, the CDR3 gives the full variable domain: GAGVSQSPRYKVTKRGQDVTLRCDPISSHATLYWYQQALGQGPEFLTYFNYEAQPDKSGLPSDRFSAERPEGSISTLTIQRTEQRDSAMYRCASSAGYSGANVLTFGAGSRLTVL.

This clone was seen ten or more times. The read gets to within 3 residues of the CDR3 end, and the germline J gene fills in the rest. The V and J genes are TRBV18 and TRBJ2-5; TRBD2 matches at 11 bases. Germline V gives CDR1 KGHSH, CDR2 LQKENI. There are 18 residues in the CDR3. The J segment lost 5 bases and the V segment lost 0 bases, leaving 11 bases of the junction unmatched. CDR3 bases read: TGTGCCAGCTCACCACCCCTAGCGGGAGGTGGGTACGGTGAGACC. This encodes CASSPPLAGGGYGET. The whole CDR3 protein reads CASSPPLAGGGYGETQYF.

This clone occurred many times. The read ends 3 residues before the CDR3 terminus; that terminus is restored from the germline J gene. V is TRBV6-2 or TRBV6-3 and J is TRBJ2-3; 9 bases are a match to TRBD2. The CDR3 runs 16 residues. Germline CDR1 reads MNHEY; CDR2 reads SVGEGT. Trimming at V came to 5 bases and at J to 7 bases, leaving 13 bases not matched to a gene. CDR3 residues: CASSRRLAGRANTQYF. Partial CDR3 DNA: TGTGCCAGCAGTCGGCGGCTAGCGGGGAGGGCTAATACG.

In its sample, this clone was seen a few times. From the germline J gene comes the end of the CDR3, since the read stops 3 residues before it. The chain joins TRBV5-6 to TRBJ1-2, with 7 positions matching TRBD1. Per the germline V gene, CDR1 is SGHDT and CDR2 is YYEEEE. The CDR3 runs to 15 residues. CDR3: CASSLIDRQGGTYTF. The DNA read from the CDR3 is TGTGCCAGCAGCTTGATCGATCGACAGGGAGGGACC.

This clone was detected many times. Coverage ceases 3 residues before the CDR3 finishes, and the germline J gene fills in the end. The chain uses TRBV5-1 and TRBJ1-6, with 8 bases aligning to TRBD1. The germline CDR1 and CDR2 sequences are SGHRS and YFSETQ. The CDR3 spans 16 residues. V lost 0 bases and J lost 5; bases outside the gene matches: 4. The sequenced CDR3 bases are TGCGCCAGCAGCTTGGTCACAGGGGGAAATAATTCACCC. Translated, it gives CASSLVTGGNNSP. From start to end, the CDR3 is CASSLVTGGNNSPLHF.

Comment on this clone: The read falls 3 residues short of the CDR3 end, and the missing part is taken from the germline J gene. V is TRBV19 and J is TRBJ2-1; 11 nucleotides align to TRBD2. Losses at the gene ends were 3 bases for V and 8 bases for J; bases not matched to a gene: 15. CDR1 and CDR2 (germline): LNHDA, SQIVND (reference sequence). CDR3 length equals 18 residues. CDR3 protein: CASSMLSGGTSGGDEQFF. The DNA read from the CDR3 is TGTGCCAGTAGTATGCTGAGTGGAGGGACTAGCGGTGGGGATGAG.

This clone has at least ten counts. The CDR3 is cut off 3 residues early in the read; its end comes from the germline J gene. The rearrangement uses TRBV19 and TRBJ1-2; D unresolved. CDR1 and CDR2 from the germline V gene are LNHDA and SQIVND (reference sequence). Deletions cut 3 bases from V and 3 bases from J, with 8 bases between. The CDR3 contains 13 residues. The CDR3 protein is CASSMVQDYGYTF. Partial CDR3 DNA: TGTGCCAGTAGTATGGTGCAGGACTATGGC. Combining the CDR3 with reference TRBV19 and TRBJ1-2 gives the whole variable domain DGGITQSPKYLFRKEGQNVTLSCEQNLNHDAMYWYRQDPGQGLRLIYYSQIVNDFQKGDIAEGYSVSREKKESFPLTVTSAQKNPTAFYLCASSMVQDYGYTFGSGTRLTVV.

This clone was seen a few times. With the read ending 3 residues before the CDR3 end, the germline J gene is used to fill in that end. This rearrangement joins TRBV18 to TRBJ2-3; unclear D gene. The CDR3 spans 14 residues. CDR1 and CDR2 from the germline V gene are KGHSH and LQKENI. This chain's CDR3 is CASSPNAVQETQYF. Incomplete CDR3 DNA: TGTGCCAGCTCACCAAATGCGGTACAAGAGACG.

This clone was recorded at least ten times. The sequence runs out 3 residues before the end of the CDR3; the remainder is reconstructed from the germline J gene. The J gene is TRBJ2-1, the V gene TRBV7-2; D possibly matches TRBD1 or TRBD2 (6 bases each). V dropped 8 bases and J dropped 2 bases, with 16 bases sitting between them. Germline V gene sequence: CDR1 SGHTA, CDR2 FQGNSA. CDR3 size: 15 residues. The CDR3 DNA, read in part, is TGTGCCAGCCCCGGAGGGGGTGGGCCCTACAATGAG. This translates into CASPGGGGPYNE. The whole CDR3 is CASPGGGGPYNEQFF. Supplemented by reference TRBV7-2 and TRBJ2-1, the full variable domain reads GAGVSQSPSNKVTEKGKDVELRCDPISGHTALYWYRQSLGQGLEFLIYFQGNSAPDKSGLPSDRFSAERTGGSVSTLTIQRTQQEDSAVYLCASPGGGGPYNEQFFGPGTRLTVL.

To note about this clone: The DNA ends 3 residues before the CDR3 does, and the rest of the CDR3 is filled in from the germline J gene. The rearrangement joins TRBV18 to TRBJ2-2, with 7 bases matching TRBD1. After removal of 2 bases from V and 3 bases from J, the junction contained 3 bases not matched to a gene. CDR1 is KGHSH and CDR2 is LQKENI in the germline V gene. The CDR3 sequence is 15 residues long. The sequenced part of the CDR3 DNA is TGTGCCAGCTCACCATCACAGGGGTACACCGGGGAG. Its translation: CASSPSQGYTGE. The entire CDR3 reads CASSPSQGYTGELFF.

The CDR3 bases that were read are TGTGCCAGCAGCTTAGATATAGAGGGCGAG. As protein: CASSLDIEGE. The whole CDR3 region reads CASSLDIEGEQYF. The chain uses TRBV11-3 and TRBJ2-7; possible D gene TRBD2, 5 bases. The read falls 3 residues short of the CDR3 end, and the missing part is taken from the germline J gene. This CDR3 region has 13 residues. Trimming took 0 bases from V and 6 from J, leaving 9 bases between them. Germline V gene sequence: CDR1 SGHNT, CDR2 YENEEA.

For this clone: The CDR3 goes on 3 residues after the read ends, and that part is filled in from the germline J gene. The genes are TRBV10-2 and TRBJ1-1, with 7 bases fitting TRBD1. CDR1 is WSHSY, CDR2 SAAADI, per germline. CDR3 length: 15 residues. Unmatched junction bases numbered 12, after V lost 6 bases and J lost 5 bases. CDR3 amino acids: CASRETGMVGTEAFF. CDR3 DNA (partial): TGCGCCAGCAGAGAGACAGGGATGGTAGGAACTGAA.

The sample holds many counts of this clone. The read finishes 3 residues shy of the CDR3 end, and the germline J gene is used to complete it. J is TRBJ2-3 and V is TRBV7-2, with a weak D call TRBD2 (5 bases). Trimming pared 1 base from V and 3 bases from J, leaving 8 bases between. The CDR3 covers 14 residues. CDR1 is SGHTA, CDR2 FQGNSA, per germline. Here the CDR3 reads CASSLDRGTDTQYF. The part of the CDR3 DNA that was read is TGTGCCAGCAGCTTAGATCGGGGAACAGATACG.

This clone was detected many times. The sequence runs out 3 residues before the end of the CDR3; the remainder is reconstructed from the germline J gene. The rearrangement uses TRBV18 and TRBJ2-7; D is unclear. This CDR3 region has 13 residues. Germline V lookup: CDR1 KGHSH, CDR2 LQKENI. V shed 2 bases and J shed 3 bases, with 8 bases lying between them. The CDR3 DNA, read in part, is TGTGCCAGCTCACCAACAGCCGACTACGAG. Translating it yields CASSPTADYE. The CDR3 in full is CASSPTADYEQYF.

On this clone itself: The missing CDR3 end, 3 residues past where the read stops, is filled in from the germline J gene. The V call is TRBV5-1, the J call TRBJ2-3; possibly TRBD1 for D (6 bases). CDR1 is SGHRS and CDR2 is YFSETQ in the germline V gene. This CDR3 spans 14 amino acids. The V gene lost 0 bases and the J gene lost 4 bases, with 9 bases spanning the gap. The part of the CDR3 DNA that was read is TGCGCCAGCAGCTTGGGACAGGCGGCAGATACG. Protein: CASSLGQAADT. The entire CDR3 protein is CASSLGQAADTQYF.

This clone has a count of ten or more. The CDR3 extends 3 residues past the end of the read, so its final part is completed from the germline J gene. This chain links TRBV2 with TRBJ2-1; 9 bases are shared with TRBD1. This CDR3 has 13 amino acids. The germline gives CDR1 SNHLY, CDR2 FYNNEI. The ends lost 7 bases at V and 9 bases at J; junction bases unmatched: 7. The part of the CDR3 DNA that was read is TGTGCCAGCACCCGGGACAGGGAATCTGAG. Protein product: CASTRDRESE. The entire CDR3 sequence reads CASTRDRESEQFF.

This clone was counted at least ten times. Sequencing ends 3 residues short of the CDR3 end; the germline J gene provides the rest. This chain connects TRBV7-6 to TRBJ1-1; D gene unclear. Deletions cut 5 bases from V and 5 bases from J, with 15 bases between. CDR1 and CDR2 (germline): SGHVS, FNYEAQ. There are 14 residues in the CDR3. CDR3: CASSAASVGTEAFF. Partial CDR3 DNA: TGTGCCAGCAGCGCGGCCTCGGTTGGAACTGAA.